This T cell receptor (beta chain) was identified in a study of T cell responses to AZD1222 COVID-19 vaccine. Looked up from germline, CDR1 is GTSNPN and CDR2 is SVGIG (reference sequence). The germline V and J ends were trimmed by 0 bases and 0 bases, with 6 bases remaining between them. This CDR3 region has 14 residues. Points on this clone: Its antigen is not known.

Regarding the study as a whole: With dominance at 160-218 and 743-854, vaccine-associated CD4 TCRs spanned spike.

This table comes from immunoSEQ multiplex PCR, and its TCRdb copy is limited to in-frame clones, with some not included. The table has about 200,000 clones, approximately 94% seen once. The chain links TRBV30 to TRBJ1-5, with D unclear. The sequence came from an adult in good health. The sequences come from peripheral blood, collected on day 0 of MenACWY control vaccination. This CDR3 is CAWSVPYSNQPQHF. The CDR3, as DNA: TGTGCCTGGAGTGTACCTTATAGCAATCAGCCCCAGCATTTT.